This T cell receptor beta chain derives from a study of naive and memory T cell subsets. Regarding the study as a whole: Possibly reflecting memory cells re-expressing CD45RA, a few larger clonotypes occurred in naive repertoires, especially CD8.

Both TRBC1 and TRBC2 were covered by a beta constant-region primer of two equimolar oligonucleotides. Four rounds of PCR amplified the ligated cDNA using nested alpha and beta constant-region primers plus SP2. In TCRdb, the UMI-ligation and nested PCR reads were re-called with MiXCR into one record per CDR3 protein. This table has about 150,000 distinct CDR3 sequences, approximately 22% appearing once. This clonotype was counted ten times or more. Its specificity is not known. The CDR3 totals 14 residues. Germline values: CDR1 SEHNR, CDR2 FQNEAQ (reference sequence). J gave up 2 bases and V 3 bases, and 2 bases lay outside the gene matches.

The J gene is TRBJ2-3, the V gene TRBV7-9; the match to TRBD2 covers 7 bases. The source material was naive CD4+ T cells from blood. The TCR sequence derives from a human donor in good health. CDR3 bases: TGTGCCAGCAGCTTTAGCGGGTTCACAGATACGCAGTATTTT. Translating gives CASSFSGFTDTQYF.